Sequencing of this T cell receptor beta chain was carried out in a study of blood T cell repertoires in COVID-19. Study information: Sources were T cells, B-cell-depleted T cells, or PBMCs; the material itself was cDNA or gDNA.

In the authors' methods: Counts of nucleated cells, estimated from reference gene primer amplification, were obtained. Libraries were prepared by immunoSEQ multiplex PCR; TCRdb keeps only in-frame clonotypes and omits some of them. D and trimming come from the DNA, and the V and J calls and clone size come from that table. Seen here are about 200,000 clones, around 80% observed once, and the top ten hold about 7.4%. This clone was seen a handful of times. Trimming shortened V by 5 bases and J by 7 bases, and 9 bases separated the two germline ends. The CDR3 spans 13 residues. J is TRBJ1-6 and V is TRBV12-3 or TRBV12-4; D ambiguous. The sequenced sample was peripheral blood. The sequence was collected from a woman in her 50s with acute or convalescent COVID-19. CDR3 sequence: CASSPQSNSPLHF. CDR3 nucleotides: TGTGCCAGCAGTCCACAGTCGAATTCACCCCTCCACTTT.